This TCR beta chain came from a study of T cell responses to AZD1222 COVID-19 vaccine. Study-level results: Only 5 or 6 AZD1222 recipients tested seropositive at baseline.

Profiling relied on immunoSEQ multiplex PCR, and the TCRdb table lists in-frame clones only, not all of them. The data hold 75,000 to 100,000 clones, with roughly 90% observed a single time. CDR1 is SGHRS and CDR2 is YFSETQ in the germline V gene. CDR3 length: 15 amino acids. Comment on this clone: No antigen is known for it. The junction and the germline gene differ at one end; a read error may be behind it.

This TCR came from an adult in good health. This chain connects TRBV5-1 to TRBJ1-1; 8 bases fit TRBD1. The input for sequencing was peripheral blood, taken on day 0 of AZD1222 vaccination. This CDR3 is CASNLGQGAPTEAFF. In DNA form, the CDR3 reads TGCGCCAGCAACTTGGGTCAGGGGGCGCCCACTGAAGCTTTCTTT.